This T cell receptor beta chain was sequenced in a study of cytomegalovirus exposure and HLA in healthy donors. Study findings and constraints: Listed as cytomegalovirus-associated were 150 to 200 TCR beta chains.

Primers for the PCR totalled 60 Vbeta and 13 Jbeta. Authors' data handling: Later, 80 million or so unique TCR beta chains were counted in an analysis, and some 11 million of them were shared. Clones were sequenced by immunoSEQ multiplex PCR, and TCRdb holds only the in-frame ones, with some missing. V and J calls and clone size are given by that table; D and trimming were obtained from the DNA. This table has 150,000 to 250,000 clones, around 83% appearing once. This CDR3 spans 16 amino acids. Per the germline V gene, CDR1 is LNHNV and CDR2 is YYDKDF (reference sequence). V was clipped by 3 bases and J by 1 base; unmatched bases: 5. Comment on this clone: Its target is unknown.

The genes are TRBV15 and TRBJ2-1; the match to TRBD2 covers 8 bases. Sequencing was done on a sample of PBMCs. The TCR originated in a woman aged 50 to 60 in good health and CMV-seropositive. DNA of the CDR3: TGTGCCACCAGCAGGCGAAGCGGGAGTTCCTACAATGAGCAGTTCTTC. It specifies CATSRRSGSSYNEQFF.